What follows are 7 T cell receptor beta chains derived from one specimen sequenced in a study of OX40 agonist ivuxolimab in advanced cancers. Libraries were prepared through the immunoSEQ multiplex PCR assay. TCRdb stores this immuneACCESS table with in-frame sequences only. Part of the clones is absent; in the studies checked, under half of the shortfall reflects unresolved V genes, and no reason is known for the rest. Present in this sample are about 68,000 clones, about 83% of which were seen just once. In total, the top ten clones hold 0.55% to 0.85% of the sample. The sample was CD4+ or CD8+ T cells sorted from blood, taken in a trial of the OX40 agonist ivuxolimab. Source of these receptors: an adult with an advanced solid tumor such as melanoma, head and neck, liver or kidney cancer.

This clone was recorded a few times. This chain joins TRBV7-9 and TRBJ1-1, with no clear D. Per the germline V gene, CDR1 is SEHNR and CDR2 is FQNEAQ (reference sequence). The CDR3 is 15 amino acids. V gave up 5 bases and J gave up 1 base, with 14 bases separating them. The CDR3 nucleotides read TGTGCCAGCAGCCTATATAGTGAGGCGAACACTGAAGCTTTCTTT. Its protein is CASSLYSEANTEAFF.

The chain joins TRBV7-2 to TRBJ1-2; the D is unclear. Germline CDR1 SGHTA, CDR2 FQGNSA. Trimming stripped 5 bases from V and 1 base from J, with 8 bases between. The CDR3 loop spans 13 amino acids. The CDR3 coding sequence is TGTGCCAGCAGCCCCGCCAGTAACTATGGCTACACCTTC. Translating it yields CASSPASNYGYTF.

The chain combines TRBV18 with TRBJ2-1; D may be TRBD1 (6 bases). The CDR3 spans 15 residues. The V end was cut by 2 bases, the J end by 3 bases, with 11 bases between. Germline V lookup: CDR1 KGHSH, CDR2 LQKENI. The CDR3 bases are TGTGCCAGCTCACCATCGCGGACAGACTACAATGAGCAGTTCTTC. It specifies CASSPSRTDYNEQFF.

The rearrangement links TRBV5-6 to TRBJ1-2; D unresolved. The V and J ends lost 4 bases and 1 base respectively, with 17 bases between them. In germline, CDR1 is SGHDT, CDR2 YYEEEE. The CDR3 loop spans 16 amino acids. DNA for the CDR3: TGTGCCAGCAGCCGACGCCGGGAGTTACTTAACTATGGCTACACCTTC. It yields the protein CASSRRRELLNYGYTF.

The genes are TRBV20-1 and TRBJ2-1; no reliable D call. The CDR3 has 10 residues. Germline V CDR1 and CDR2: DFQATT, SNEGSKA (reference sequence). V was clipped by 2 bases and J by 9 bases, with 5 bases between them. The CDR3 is CSARSGEQFF. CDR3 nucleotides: TGCAGTGCTAGATCGGGTGAGCAGTTCTTC.

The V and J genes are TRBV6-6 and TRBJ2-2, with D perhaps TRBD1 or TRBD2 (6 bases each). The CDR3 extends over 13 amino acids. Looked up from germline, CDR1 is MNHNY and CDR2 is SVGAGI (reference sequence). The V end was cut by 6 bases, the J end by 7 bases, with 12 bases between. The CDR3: CASRGGPRGELFF. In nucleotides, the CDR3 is TGTGCCAGCAGAGGGGGGCCGCGCGGGGAGCTGTTTTTT.

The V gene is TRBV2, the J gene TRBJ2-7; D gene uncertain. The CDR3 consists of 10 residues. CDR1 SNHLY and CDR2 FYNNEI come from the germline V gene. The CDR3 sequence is CASSDQTPQV. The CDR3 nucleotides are TGTGCCAGCAGTGACCAAACCCCCCAAGTC.